The T cell receptor (beta chain) under discussion was sequenced for a study of T cell responses to AZD1222 COVID-19 vaccine. With regard to this clone: Its matching antigen is unknown.

Study-wide results and limits: Donors were chiefly white British, with a greater number of females, and clonal diversity was perhaps underestimated.

Some clones are missing from TCRdb's copy, which holds only in-frame ones; the method was immunoSEQ multiplex PCR. The data show about 130,000 clones, 92% seen once. This receptor was taken from an adult in good health. The source was peripheral blood, collected on day 0 of AZD1222 vaccination.

The CDR3 DNA reads as TGCGCCAGCAGCTTGGGGACGCAAGAGACCCAGTACTTC. Translating gives CASSLGTQETQYF. The chain links TRBV5-1 to TRBJ2-5; no definite D call. Between the trimmed V and J ends, which lost 0 bases and 2 bases, there was a span of 5 bases. The CDR3 runs to 13 residues. CDR1 SGHRS and CDR2 YFSETQ come from the germline V gene.